These T cell receptor beta chains were read from a single sample in a study of T-cell reconstitution after alpha-beta-depleted transplantation in children. TCRdb used MiXCR to reprocess the PCR reads, holding one entry per CDR3 protein. The data hold about a million distinct CDR3 sequences, with about 29% observed a single time. Here the sequenced sample was PBMCs, mostly from graft donor cells, taken 360 days after TCRalphabeta/CD19-depleted stem cell transplant. The receptors shown here come from a boy under two years old who had a stem cell transplant for SCID, so the T cells may come from the graft donor. CDR3s include the opening cysteine and the closing phenylalanine or tryptophan. The D gene is left open where the match is weak. Clone sizes are given selectively: once, few, many, or a class where the clone is expanded.

v_call	clone_size	d_call	j_call	cdr3_aa	cdr3_nt
TRBV7-9	-	TRBD1	TRBJ1-1	CASSLGGQGAGAFF	TGTGCCAGCAGCTTAGGGGGACAGGGGGCAGGAGCTTTCTTT
TRBV20-1	-	TRBD2	TRBJ2-3	CSARDGPPGLAVGADTQYF	TGCAGTGCTAGAGATGGGCCGCCGGGACTAGCGGTAGGGGCAGATACGCAGTATTTT
TRBV10-3	many	TRBD1	TRBJ2-3	CAISGDRGLGDTQYF	TGTGCCATCAGTGGGGACAGGGGGCTAGGAGATACGCAGTATTTT
TRBV7-3	-	TRBD2	TRBJ2-3	CASSPHRGLAVDTQYF	TGTGCCAGCAGCCCCCACCGGGGACTAGCAGTAGATACGCAGTATTTT
TRBV29-1	-	-	TRBJ2-5	CSVDPRDETQYF	TGCAGCGTCGATCCGAGGGACGAGACCCAGTACTTC
TRBV12-3/TRBV12-4	-	-	TRBJ1-5	CASSSGGTRNQPQHF	TGTGCCAGCAGTTCGGGGGGGACTCGCAATCAGCCCCAGCATTTT
TRBV12-3/TRBV12-4	-	-	TRBJ2-2	CASSRGLQGTGELFF	TGTGCCAGTAGCCGGGGACTTCAAGGAACCGGGGAGCTGTTTTTT
TRBV6-5	-	TRBD1	TRBJ2-7	CASSYRGTGRNEQYF	TGTGCCAGCAGTTACCGAGGGACAGGGAGAAACGAGCAGTACTTC
TRBV6-2/TRBV6-3	many	-	TRBJ1-1	CASIAGRINTEAFF	TGTGCCAGCATCGCCGGGAGAATTAACACTGAAGCTTTCTTT
TRBV20-1	-	TRBD2	TRBJ2-7	CSAGGLAGHEQYF	TGCAGTGCTGGCGGACTAGCGGGGCACGAGCAGTACTTC
TRBV12-3/TRBV12-4	many	-	TRBJ2-3	CASSLGATDTQYF	TGTGCCAGCAGTCTTGGGGCCACAGATACGCAGTATTTT
TRBV29-1	many	-	TRBJ2-3	CSVHLSPRFPDTQYF	TGCAGCGTTCATCTGAGCCCCAGGTTTCCAGATACGCAGTATTTT
TRBV5-1	few	-	TRBJ1-1	CASSASQATGVAFF	TGCGCCAGCAGCGCTTCACAGGCGACCGGTGTAGCTTTCTTT
TRBV12-3/TRBV12-4	-	-	TRBJ1-2	CASSTTGLVGYTF	TGTGCCAGCAGTACTACAGGGTTGGTTGGCTACACCTTC
TRBV2	-	-	TRBJ2-1	CASSEGHNEQFF	TGTGCCAGCAGTGAGGGCCACAATGAGCAGTTCTTC
TRBV29-1	few	TRBD1	TRBJ2-5	CSVQNWTGETQYF	TGCAGCGTTCAGAATTGGACAGGAGAGACCCAGTACTTC
TRBV15	few	-	TRBJ2-1	CATSRDRGGTHNEQFF	TGTGCCACCAGCAGAGATCGTGGGGGTACACACAATGAGCAGTTCTTC
TRBV4-3	once	-	TRBJ2-5	CASSQDGGIQETQYF	TGCGCCAGCAGCCAAGATGGCGGGATCCAAGAGACCCAGTACTTC
TRBV12-3/TRBV12-4	-	-	TRBJ2-7	CASSLLTPPYEQYF	TGTGCCAGCAGTCTCTTGACTCCTCCCTACGAGCAGTACTTC
TRBV5-1	few	-	TRBJ2-1	CASSPGTAPGNEQFF	TGCGCCAGCAGTCCGGGGACGGCCCCAGGCAATGAGCAGTTCTTC
TRBV5-1	-	-	TRBJ2-1	CASTPDPQSYNEQFF	TGCGCCAGCACCCCGGACCCTCAATCCTACAATGAGCAGTTCTTC
TRBV20-1	-	-	TRBJ1-4	CSARDIPTGPDSF	TGCAGTGCTAGAGATATCCCGACCGGGCCAGATAGTTTT
TRBV5-5	-	-	TRBJ2-4	CASSVHEAKNIQYF	TGTGCCAGCAGCGTACATGAAGCCAAAAACATTCAGTACTTC
TRBV4-2	many	TRBD1	TRBJ2-2	CASRDTGGARNTGELFF	TGTGCCAGCAGGGACACAGGGGGAGCCCGGAACACCGGGGAGCTGTTTTTT
TRBV5-1	-	-	TRBJ2-7	CASSLVTGTIHEQYF	TGCGCCAGCAGCTTGGTCACGGGAACGATACACGAGCAGTACTTC